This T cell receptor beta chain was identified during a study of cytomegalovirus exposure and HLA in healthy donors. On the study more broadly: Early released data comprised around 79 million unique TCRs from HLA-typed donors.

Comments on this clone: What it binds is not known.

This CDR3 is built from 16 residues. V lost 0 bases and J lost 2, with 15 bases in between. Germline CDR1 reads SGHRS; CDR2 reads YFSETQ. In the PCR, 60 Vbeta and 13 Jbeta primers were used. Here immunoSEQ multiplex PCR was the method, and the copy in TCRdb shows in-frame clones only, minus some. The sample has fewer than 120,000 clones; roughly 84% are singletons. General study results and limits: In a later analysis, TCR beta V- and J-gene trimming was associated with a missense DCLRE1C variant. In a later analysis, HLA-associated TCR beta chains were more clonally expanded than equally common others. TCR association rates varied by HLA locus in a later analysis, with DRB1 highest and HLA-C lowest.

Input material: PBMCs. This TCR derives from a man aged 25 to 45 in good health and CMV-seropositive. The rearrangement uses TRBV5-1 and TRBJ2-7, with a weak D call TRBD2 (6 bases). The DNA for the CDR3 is TGCGCCAGCAGCTTGGAGGCCCCAGTAGCGGCCTACGAGCAGTACTTC. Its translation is CASSLEAPVAAYEQYF.